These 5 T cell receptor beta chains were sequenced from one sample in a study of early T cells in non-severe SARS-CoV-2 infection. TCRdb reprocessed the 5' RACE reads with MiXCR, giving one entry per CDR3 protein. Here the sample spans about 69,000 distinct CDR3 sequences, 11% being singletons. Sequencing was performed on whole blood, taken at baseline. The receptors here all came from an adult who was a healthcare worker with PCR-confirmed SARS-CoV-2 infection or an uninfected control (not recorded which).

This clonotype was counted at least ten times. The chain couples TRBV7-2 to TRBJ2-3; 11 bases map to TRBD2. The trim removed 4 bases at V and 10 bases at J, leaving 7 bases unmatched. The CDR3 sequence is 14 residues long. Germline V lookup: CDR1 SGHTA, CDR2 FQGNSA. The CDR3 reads CASSSPLAGVAQYF. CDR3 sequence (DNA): TGTGCCAGCAGCTCGCCACTAGCGGGAGTTGCGCAGTATTTT. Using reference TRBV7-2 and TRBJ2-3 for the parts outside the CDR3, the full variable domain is GAGVSQSPSNKVTEKGKDVELRCDPISGHTALYWYRQSLGQGLEFLIYFQGNSAPDKSGLPSDRFSAERTGGSVSTLTIQRTQQEDSAVYLCASSSPLAGVAQYFGPGTRLTVL.

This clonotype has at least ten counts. CDR3 protein: CASSGRLGTDTQYF. In DNA form, the CDR3 reads TGTGCCAGCAGCGGACGACTAGGCACAGATACGCAGTATTTT. This chain joins TRBV7-8 and TRBJ2-3; D perhaps matches TRBD2 (6 bases). Germline CDR1 reads SGHVS; CDR2 reads FQNEAQ. The length of the CDR3 is 14 residues. Trimming took off 5 bases at V and 1 base at J, with 10 bases between the two ends.

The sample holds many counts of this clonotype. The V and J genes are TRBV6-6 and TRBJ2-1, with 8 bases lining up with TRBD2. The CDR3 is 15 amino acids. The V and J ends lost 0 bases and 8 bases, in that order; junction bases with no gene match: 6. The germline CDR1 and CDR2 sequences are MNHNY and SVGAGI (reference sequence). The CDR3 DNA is TGTGCCAGCAGTTACTCCGCCCGGACTAGCCATGAGCAGTTCTTC. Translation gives CASSYSARTSHEQFF.

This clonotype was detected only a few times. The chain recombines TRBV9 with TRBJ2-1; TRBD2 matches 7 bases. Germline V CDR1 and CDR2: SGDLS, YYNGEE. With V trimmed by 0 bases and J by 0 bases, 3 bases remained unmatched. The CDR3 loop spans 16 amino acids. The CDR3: CASSVDPGGSYNEQFF. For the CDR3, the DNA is TGTGCCAGCAGCGTAGATCCGGGAGGCTCCTACAATGAGCAGTTCTTC.

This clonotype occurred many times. The CDR3 DNA sequence: TGCGCCAGCAGCCGGATAGCGGGAGGAGGAGACAATGAGCAGTTCTTC. This translates into CASSRIAGGGDNEQFF. The J gene is TRBJ2-1, the V gene TRBV5-1; 10 bases agree with TRBD2. V dropped 4 bases and J dropped 5; count of bases not matched to a gene: 9. Germline CDR1 SGHRS, CDR2 YFSETQ. The CDR3 has 16 amino acids.